Following are 11 T cell receptor beta chains from one sample sequenced in a study of beta chain features in type 1 diabetes. Study-wide points: When Type 1 diabetes patients were examined, their TCRB CDR3s proved moderately but significantly shorter in all four CD4+ subsets.

The whole isolated RNA underwent reverse transcription, so sequencing captured expressed TCRB transcripts. Assay: immunoSEQ multiplex PCR; the TCRdb copy retains only in-frame clones and omits some. The sample carries 500,000 to 850,000 clones, 11% to 15% recorded once. The antigens for these receptors are not known. The sample taken for sequencing was naive CD4+ T cells from blood. Receptors were obtained from a man aged 18 to 29 with type 1 diabetes.

This chain uses TRBV28 with TRBJ1-2, with 10 bases matching TRBD1. Germline V gives CDR1 MDHEN, CDR2 SYDVKM. The CDR3 totals 14 residues. The V segment lost 5 bases and the J segment 6 bases; nucleotides outside the gene matches: 6. The CDR3 DNA follows: TGTGCCAGCAGTCCGTCCGGGACAGGGGATGGCTACACCTTC. This translates into CASSPSGTGDGYTF.

The rearrangement joins TRBV4-2 to TRBJ2-3; tentative D call: TRBD1 (6 bases). V lost 0 bases and J 2 bases, leaving 24 bases between the germline ends. The CDR3 consists of 20 residues. Looked up from germline, CDR1 is LGHNA and CDR2 is YNFKEQ. CDR3 bases: TGTGCCAGCAGCCAAGATATGCCCCCTCTAGGGACATCGGTCACAGATACGCAGTATTTT. Encoded protein: CASSQDMPPLGTSVTDTQYF.

This clone was counted only a few times. The V gene is TRBV2, the J gene TRBJ2-5; D remains unclear. CDR3 length equals 11 residues. Germline V lookup: CDR1 SNHLY, CDR2 FYNNEI. Trimming took 7 bases from V and 3 from J, leaving 6 bases between them. The chain's CDR3 is CASTWKETQYF. The DNA of the CDR3 is TGTGCCAGCACTTGGAAAGAGACCCAGTACTTC. Full variable domain (outside the CDR3, taken from reference TRBV2 and TRBJ2-5): EPEVTQTPSHQVTQMGQEVILRCVPISNHLYFYWYRQILGQKVEFLVSFYNNEISEKSEIFDDQFSVERPDGSNFTLKIRSTKLEDSAMYFCASTWKETQYFGPGTRLLVL.

The chain uses TRBV18 and TRBJ1-4; weak D call: TRBD1 (5 bases). The CDR3 spans 14 residues. Germline assignment: CDR1 KGHSH and CDR2 LQKENI. Trimming shortened V by 6 bases and J by 7 bases, and 15 bases separated the two germline ends. The CDR3 here is CASSLGGRGEKLFF. The CDR3 region has the DNA TGTGCCAGCTCCCTCGGGGGACGTGGTGAAAAACTGTTTTTT.

The V and J genes are TRBV29-1 and TRBJ1-2; D is perhaps TRBD1 (6 bases). Trimming took off 4 bases at V and 8 bases at J, with 14 bases between the two ends. This CDR3 region has 12 residues. Germline V gene lookup returns CDR1 SQVTM and CDR2 ANQGSEA. CDR3 nucleotides: TGCAGCGTTGTTTTTTCAGGGGAAGGCTACACCTTC. This encodes CSVVFSGEGYTF.

This clone was seen more than once but under ten times. The V call is TRBV2, the J call TRBJ2-1; 12 positions agree with TRBD2. V was clipped by 8 bases and J by 4 bases; unmatched bases: 6. This CDR3 has 15 residues. Germline V gene sequence: CDR1 SNHLY, CDR2 FYNNEI. The CDR3 here is CASRAGLAGYNEQFF. As DNA, the CDR3 is TGTGCCAGCCGGGCCGGACTAGCGGGATACAATGAGCAGTTCTTC.

This clone was observed a handful of times. The chain has TRBV2 and TRBJ2-7; D is undetermined. CDR3 length equals 13 residues. V was shortened by 6 bases and J by 6 bases, with 15 bases between the two germline ends. Germline V CDR1 and CDR2: SNHLY, FYNNEI. CDR3 nucleotide sequence: TGTGCCAGCAGACCTTCCTGGTCCCCCGAGCAGTACTTC. It specifies CASRPSWSPEQYF.

The gene calls are TRBV7-2 and TRBJ1-2, with TRBD1 as a possible D gene (6 bases). Trimming took 1 base from V and 3 from J, leaving 18 bases between them. CDR1 is SGHTA and CDR2 is FQGNSA in the germline V gene. This CDR3 has 17 amino acids. The CDR3 protein is CASSLVGGPSIDYGYTF. In DNA, the CDR3 is TGTGCCAGCAGCTTAGTGGGGGGCCCCTCCATCGACTATGGCTACACCTTC.

The chain links TRBV6-1 to TRBJ1-1; D ambiguous. Looked up from germline, CDR1 is MNHNS and CDR2 is SASEGT. V was clipped by 9 bases and J by 8 bases, with 19 bases between them. CDR3 length equals 13 residues. This chain's CDR3 is CASSFTAYSEAFF. In DNA, the CDR3 is TGTGCCAGTTCTTTTACAGCTTACTCAGAAGCTTTCTTT.

The CDR3 region has the DNA TGTGCCATCAGTGAGTCTTGGGGCGCCGGGGCCGAAGCTTTCTTT. Translated: CAISESWGAGAEAFF. The rearrangement links TRBV10-3 to TRBJ1-1, with a tentative D call TRBD1 (5 bases). V was pared by 0 bases and J by 8 bases, with 16 bases between. Germline assignment: CDR1 ENHRY and CDR2 SYGVKD. This CDR3 contains 15 residues.

J is TRBJ2-7 and V is TRBV21-1; the DNA was not used to check the table's D call, TRBD1. TRBV21-1 has pseudogene status. The CDR3 is made up of 12 amino acids. The CDR3 reads CASSVSGGEQYF. In nucleotides, the CDR3 is TGTGCCAGCAGCGTCTCAGGGGGCGAGCAGTACTTC.